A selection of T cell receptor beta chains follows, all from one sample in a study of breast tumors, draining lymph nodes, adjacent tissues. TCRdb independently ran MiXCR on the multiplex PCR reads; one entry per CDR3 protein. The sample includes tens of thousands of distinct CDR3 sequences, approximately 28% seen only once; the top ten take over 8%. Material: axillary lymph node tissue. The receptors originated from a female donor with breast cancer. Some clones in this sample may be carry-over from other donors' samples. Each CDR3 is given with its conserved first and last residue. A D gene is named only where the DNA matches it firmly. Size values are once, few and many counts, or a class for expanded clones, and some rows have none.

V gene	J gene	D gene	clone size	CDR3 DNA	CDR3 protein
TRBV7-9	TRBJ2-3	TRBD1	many	TGTGCCAGCAGCTTGTTTGGGACAGGGGAGGATACGCAGTATTTT	CASSLFGTGEDTQYF
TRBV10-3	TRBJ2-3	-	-	TGTGCCATCAGTGAGTTGGGGGGCAGCACAGATACGCAGTATTTT	CAISELGGSTDTQYF
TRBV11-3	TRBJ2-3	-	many	TGTGCCAGCAGCTCGTCCAGGTTTCAGGGTGGTACGCAGTATTTT	CASSSSRFQGGTQYF
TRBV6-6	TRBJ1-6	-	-	TGTGCCAGCGGTCACTCGTCGGGGGGGCTTTCACCCCTCCACTTT	CASGHSSGGLSPLHF
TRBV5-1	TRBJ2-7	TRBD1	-	TGCGCCAGCAGCTTGACCGGGACAGGGGTTGAGCAGTACTTC	CASSLTGTGVEQYF
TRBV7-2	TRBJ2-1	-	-	TGTGCCAGCAGCTTAGGGCACGGTGGCGATGAGCAGTTCTTC	CASSLGHGGDEQFF
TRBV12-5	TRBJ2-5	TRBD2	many	TGTGCTAGTGGTTTGGTACTGGGCGGGAGGGCCGTCGGGGAGACCCAGTACTTC	CASGLVLGGRAVGETQYF
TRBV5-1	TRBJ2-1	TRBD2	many	TGCGCCAGCAGCTTCCGGACTAGCGGCGACCACAATGAGCAGTTCTTC	CASSFRTSGDHNEQFF
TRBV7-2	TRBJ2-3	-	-	TGTGCCAGCAGCTTAGCGCAGTATTTT	CASSLAQYF
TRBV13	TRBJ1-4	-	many	TGTGCCAGCAGCTTAGGAGTCAGACAACTAAATGAAAAACTGTTTTTT	CASSLGVRQLNEKLFF
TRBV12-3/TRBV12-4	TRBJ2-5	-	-	TGTGCCAGCAGTTCGGCTAGCAGAGAGACCCAGTACTTC	CASSSASRETQYF
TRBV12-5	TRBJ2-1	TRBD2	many	TGTGCTAGTGCACCCAGCGGGAGCCCCTACAATGAGCAGTTCTTC	CASAPSGSPYNEQFF
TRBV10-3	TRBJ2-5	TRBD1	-	TGTGCCATCAGCGAGATTGCGGGACAGGGAGGAAAAGAGACCCAGTACTTC	CAISEIAGQGGKETQYF
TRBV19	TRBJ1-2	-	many	TGTGCCAGTAGGTCGGATGTGTATGGCTACACCTTC	CASRSDVYGYTF
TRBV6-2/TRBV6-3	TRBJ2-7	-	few	TGTGCCAGCAGTCACGCGAGCTACGAGCAGTACTTC	CASSHASYEQYF
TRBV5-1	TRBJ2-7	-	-	TGTGCCAGCAGCTCCGGGCAGTTGAACGCGCATTACTTC	CASSSGQLNAHYF
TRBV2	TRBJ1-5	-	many	TGTGCCAGCAGTGATTCGGGTCAGCCCCAGCATTTT	CASSDSGQPQHF
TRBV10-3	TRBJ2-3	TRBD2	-	TGTGCCATCAAGCCTGGGACTAGCGGGAGGTCGGATACGCAGTATTTT	CAIKPGTSGRSDTQYF
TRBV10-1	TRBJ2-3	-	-	TGCGCCAGCAATTGGAGTGAACGATCTAGCACAGATACGCAGTATTTT	CASNWSERSSTDTQYF
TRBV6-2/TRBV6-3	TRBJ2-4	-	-	TGTGCCAGCAGTTACGGGGGCAGACAACTAGCCAAAAACATTCAGTACTTC	CASSYGGRQLAKNIQYF
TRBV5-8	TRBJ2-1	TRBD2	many	TGTGCCAGCAGCTTGGTTTTTAGCGGGAGTTATGAGCAGTTCTTC	CASSLVFSGSYEQFF
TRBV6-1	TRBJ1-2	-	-	TGTGCCAGCAGTCCCCTCGGACAGACCACTAACTATGGCTACACCTTC	CASSPLGQTTNYGYTF
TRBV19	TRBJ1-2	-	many	TGTGCCAGTAGTCCCGAAACTCCTAACTATGGCTACACCTTC	CASSPETPNYGYTF
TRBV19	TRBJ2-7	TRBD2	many	TGTGCCAGTAGTATGACTAGCGGGAGTTTTTCCTACGAGCAGTACTTC	CASSMTSGSFSYEQYF
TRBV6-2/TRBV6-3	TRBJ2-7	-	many	TGTGCCAGCAGTTACCCCCCCGTCGAGCAGTACTTC	CASSYPPVEQYF
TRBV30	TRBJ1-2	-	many	TGTGCCTGGAGGCTGGACAGTCCCTATGGCTACACCTTC	CAWRLDSPYGYTF
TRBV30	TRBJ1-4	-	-	TGTGCCTGGAGAACGCCTCTGGGTGAAAAACTGTTTTTT	CAWRTPLGEKLFF
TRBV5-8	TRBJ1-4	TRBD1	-	TGTGCCAGCAGCGCCACAGGGGCGGGGGACGAAAAACTGTTTTTT	CASSATGAGDEKLFF
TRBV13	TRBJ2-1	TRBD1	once	TGTGCCAGCAGCCGGACAGGGGGCGGGAACTATGAGCAGTTCTTC	CASSRTGGGNYEQFF
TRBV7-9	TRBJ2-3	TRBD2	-	TGTGCCAGCAGCCTAAGACTAGCGGGAAGGGCAGATACGCAGTATTTT	CASSLRLAGRADTQYF
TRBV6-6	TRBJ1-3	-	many	TGTGCCAGCAACGGTGGGGCGAACTCTGGAAACACCATATATTTT	CASNGGANSGNTIYF
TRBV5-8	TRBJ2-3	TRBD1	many	TGTGCCAGCAGCTTTAGGGGGCGCACAGATACGCAGTATTTT	CASSFRGRTDTQYF
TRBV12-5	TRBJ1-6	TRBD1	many	TGTGCTAGTGGTTTGGTACTTTTGACAGGGTGGGATTCACCCCTCCACTTT	CASGLVLLTGWDSPLHF
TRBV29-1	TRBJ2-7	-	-	TGCAGCGTTGACGGGCATTCCTACGAGCAGTACTTC	CSVDGHSYEQYF
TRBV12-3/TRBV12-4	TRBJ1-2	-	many	TGTGCCTCCGGCGGGGGGGTAGACTATGGCTACACCTTC	CASGGGVDYGYTF
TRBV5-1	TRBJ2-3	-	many	TGCGCCAGCAGCTTGGCCGTAGCGGTGCGCACAGATACGCAGTATTTT	CASSLAVAVRTDTQYF
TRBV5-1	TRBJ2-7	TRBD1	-	TGCGCCAGCAGCTTAGGACAGGGCGAGCACTACTTC	CASSLGQGEHYF
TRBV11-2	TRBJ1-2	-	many	TGTGCCAGCAGCTCTTTGGGCTTTTGGGGGGACTATGGCTACACCTTC	CASSSLGFWGDYGYTF
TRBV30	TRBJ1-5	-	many	TGTGCCTGGCAGACAGATAGCAATCAGCCCCAGCATTTT	CAWQTDSNQPQHF